These 27 T cell receptor beta chains were sequenced from one sample in a study of CD8 T cells in ankylosing spondylitis (dated by TCRdb to 2017 to 2019). The paper's findings and limits, for the study overall: A TCR beta motif of several highly homologous amino acid variants appeared characteristic of blood from ankylosing spondylitis patients.

Receptor libraries were prepared by 5' RACE. TCRdb names Illumina HiSeq 2500 as the instrument used. Using fastp trimming at Q25 and MiXCR clonotype assembly, TCRdb reanalyzed the public sequencing data and kept in-frame beta chains. Here each entry gathers all rows of one CDR3 protein and keeps the most common genes and DNA. This sample gives around 140,000 distinct CDR3 sequences in total; 17% of them show up just once. The top ten constitute 30% to 35% of the sample. Antigens for these TCRs are unknown. The material sequenced was blood, either unsorted or a sorted T cell fraction (not recorded which). Receptors originate from a male donor with ankylosing spondylitis.

The chain carries TRBV7-9 and TRBJ2-5; D is possibly TRBD1 (5 bases). Trimming removed 8 bases from V and 4 bases from J, with 17 bases in between. From germline, CDR1 is SEHNR and CDR2 FQNEAQ (reference sequence). This CDR3 contains 14 residues. The CDR3 is CASVRGWGSETQYF. The CDR3 DNA reads as TGTGCCAGCGTAAGGGGATGGGGATCAGAGACCCAGTACTTC.

This chain links TRBV5-1 with TRBJ2-4, with 8 bases aligning to TRBD1. The J segment lost 8 bases and the V segment lost 4 bases, leaving 5 bases of the junction unmatched. Germline CDR1 reads SGHRS; CDR2 reads YFSETQ. The CDR3 length is 13 residues. DNA for the CDR3: TGCGCCAGCAGCGCCAGGGGGCTGGACATTCAGTACTTC. Translation: CASSARGLDIQYF.

This clonotype was picked up a small number of times. The chain employs TRBV4-1 and TRBJ2-7; 7 positions agree with TRBD2. Looked up from germline, CDR1 is MGHRA and CDR2 is YSYEKL. This CDR3 has 15 residues. After removal of 0 bases from V and 2 bases from J, the junction contained 4 bases not matched to a gene. This chain's CDR3 is CASSQEGLAAYEQYF. In nucleotides, the CDR3 is TGCGCCAGCAGCCAAGAGGGGCTAGCGGCCTACGAGCAGTACTTC.

The rearrangement links TRBV28 to TRBJ2-3, with no clear D. Germline lookup yields CDR1 MDHEN and CDR2 SYDVKM. CDR3 length: 16 residues. V gave up 4 bases and J gave up 0 bases, with 14 bases separating them. The CDR3 loop reads CASSSQSAESTDTQYF. For the CDR3, the DNA is TGTGCCAGCAGTTCCCAATCGGCGGAAAGCACAGATACGCAGTATTTT.

The chain couples TRBV29-1 to TRBJ2-3; D unclear. Germline loops: CDR1 SQVTM, CDR2 ANQGSEA. The CDR3 length is 10 residues. Trimming shortened V by 6 bases and J by 4 bases, and 5 bases separated the two germline ends. CDR3 region: CSVQSDTQYF. The CDR3, as DNA: TGCAGCGTCCAATCAGATACGCAGTATTTT.

The chain has TRBV5-6 and TRBJ2-1; 10 bases match TRBD1. V lost 4 bases and J lost 14; bases outside the gene matches: 6. The CDR3 contains 12 residues. CDR1 and CDR2 (germline): SGHDT, YYEEEE. This CDR3 reads CASSGSGTGEFF. CDR3 nucleotides: TGTGCCAGCAGCGGGTCCGGGACAGGGGAGTTCTTC.

This clonotype has a handful of counts. The chain is built from TRBV19 and TRBJ2-1, with D possibly being TRBD2 (6 bases). Trimming shortened V by 8 bases and J by 6 bases, and 17 bases separated the two germline ends. CDR3 length: 14 amino acids. Germline CDR1 reads LNHDA; CDR2 reads SQIVND (reference sequence). CDR3 DNA: TGTGCCAGTCAGAGCGGGTGGGGCGGCAATGAGCAGTTCTTC. The encoded protein is CASQSGWGGNEQFF.

V and J are TRBV9 and TRBJ2-1; the D is unclear. Germline lookup yields CDR1 SGDLS and CDR2 YYNGEE. The ends were cut back, 0 bases at V and 5 bases at J, with 9 bases in the middle. This CDR3 is 14 amino acids long. This CDR3 is CASSVEIRDNEQFF. DNA of the CDR3: TGTGCCAGCAGCGTAGAGATTAGGGACAATGAGCAGTTCTTC.

This clonotype was found many times. V usage is TRBV29-1 and J usage is TRBJ2-3; D may be TRBD1 or TRBD2 (5 bases each). V was pared by 6 bases and J by 5 bases, with 12 bases between. The V gene's germline CDR1 is SQVTM and CDR2 ANQGSEA. CDR3 length: 12 amino acids. The CDR3 DNA reads TGCAGCGTGGACTCAGGGTTAGATACGCAGTATTTT. Protein: CSVDSGLDTQYF.

The V call is TRBV6-6, the J call TRBJ2-1; D gene ambiguous. CDR1 MNHNY and CDR2 SVGAGI come from the germline V gene (reference sequence). V was shortened by 4 bases and J by 4 bases, with 8 bases between the two germline ends. The CDR3 length is 13 residues. CDR3 region: CASSFGRYNEQFF. In DNA form, the CDR3 reads TGTGCCAGCAGTTTCGGCAGATACAATGAGCAGTTCTTC.

The gene calls are TRBV11-2 and TRBJ2-1, with D possibly being TRBD2 (7 bases). This CDR3 comprises 14 residues. CDR1 SGHAT and CDR2 FQNNGV come from the germline V gene. The germline V and J ends were trimmed by 1 base and 9 bases, with 13 bases remaining between them. The CDR3 nucleotides are TGTGCCAGCAGCTTAGGGGGGGGGCCGGGTGAGCAGTTCTTC. Translating it yields CASSLGGGPGEQFF.

The CDR3 bases are TGTGCCAGCAGCCCCCCGGGCTTTTCAGAATACGAGCAGTACTTC. It encodes CASSPPGFSEYEQYF. The chain uses TRBV27 and TRBJ2-7; D is unclear. V was trimmed by 6 bases and J by 4 bases, leaving 19 bases between them. The germline V gene encodes CDR1 MNHEY and CDR2 SMNVEV (reference sequence). The CDR3 runs 15 residues.

The CDR3 nucleotides read TGTGCCAGCAGTTTATTGGGACTAGCGGTTAGCACAGATACGCAGTATTTT. This sequence encodes CASSLLGLAVSTDTQYF. V gene TRBV27 combines with J gene TRBJ2-3; the match to TRBD2 covers 11 bases. J gave up 0 bases and V 1 base, and 3 bases lay outside the gene matches. Germline values: CDR1 MNHEY, CDR2 SMNVEV (reference sequence). The CDR3 is 17 residues long.

V and J are TRBV27 and TRBJ2-7, with 9 bases matching TRBD2. The germline V gene has CDR1 MNHEY and CDR2 SMNVEV (reference sequence). The CDR3 has 14 amino acids. V was pared by 6 bases and J by 4 bases, with 7 bases of the junction left unmatched. The CDR3 spells CASRYSGSRYEQYF. Here the CDR3 DNA reads TGTGCCAGCAGGTATAGCGGGAGTAGGTACGAGCAGTACTTC.

This clonotype was counted many times. V is TRBV28 and J is TRBJ2-7, with 7 bases matching TRBD2. Germline trimming cut 5 bases from V and 2 bases from J; bases unmatched to any gene: 18. CDR3 length: 18 residues. CDR1 is MDHEN and CDR2 is SYDVKM in the germline V gene. The CDR3 sequence is CASSPIMGYMGGTYEQYF. CDR3 DNA: TGTGCCAGCAGTCCTATTATGGGGTATATGGGGGGGACCTACGAGCAGTACTTC.

This clonotype was observed a few times. The rearrangement links TRBV4-1 to TRBJ1-5, with unresolved D. The CDR3 is 15 amino acids. In germline, CDR1 is MGHRA, CDR2 YSYEKL. The ends were cut back, 1 base at V and 4 bases at J, with 11 bases in the middle. CDR3 DNA sequence: TGCGCCAGCAGCCAAGGTTTGGCCGAGAATCAGCCCCAGCATTTT. It is translated as CASSQGLAENQPQHF.

This clonotype was seen at least ten times. J is TRBJ2-2 and V is TRBV20-1; the D gene is possibly TRBD1 (6 bases). Germline-derived CDR1 and CDR2 are DFQATT and SNEGSKA (reference sequence). The V end lost 1 base, the J end lost 4 bases, and 19 bases lay between the germline ends. This CDR3 has 17 residues. This CDR3 is CSARVGRGYRGTGELFF. For the CDR3, the DNA is TGCAGTGCTAGAGTTGGTAGGGGGTATCGCGGCACCGGGGAGCTGTTTTTT.

This CDR3 reads CASSLSGSGGSYEQYF. In DNA form, the CDR3 reads TGTGCCAGCAGTTTATCGGGGAGCGGAGGCTCCTACGAGCAGTACTTC. V and J are TRBV27 and TRBJ2-7; possible D gene TRBD2, 5 bases. The V gene lost 0 bases and the J gene lost 0 bases, with 12 bases spanning the gap. Germline loops: CDR1 MNHEY, CDR2 SMNVEV (reference sequence). The CDR3 spans 16 residues.

CDR3 region: CSAPGRVVSSYEQYF. DNA for the CDR3: TGCAGTGCTCCCGGCCGGGTTGTCAGCTCCTACGAGCAGTACTTC. The gene calls are TRBV20-1 and TRBJ2-7, with D uncertain. The CDR3 consists of 15 residues. Germline CDR1 reads DFQATT; CDR2 reads SNEGSKA (reference sequence). Between the trimmed V and J ends, which lost 5 bases and 0 bases, there was a span of 17 bases.

This clonotype appeared a few times. The chain combines TRBV27 with TRBJ1-5; TRBD1 might be the D (6 bases). The CDR3 consists of 15 residues. V dropped 5 bases and J dropped 6 bases, with 17 bases sitting between them. CDR1 and CDR2 (germline): MNHEY, SMNVEV (reference sequence). Here the CDR3 DNA reads TGTGCCAGCAGTCTCGACGGGGGGCGGCCTCAGCCCCAGCATTTT. Encoded protein: CASSLDGGRPQPQHF.

This clonotype occurred a few times. The V call is TRBV6-2 or TRBV6-3, the J call TRBJ1-2, with 8 bases fitting TRBD1. This CDR3 has 12 residues. The ends lost 5 bases at V and 8 bases at J; junction bases unmatched: 4. CDR1 is MNHEY, CDR2 SVGEGT, per germline. CDR3 sequence: CASSLGQGGYTF. The CDR3 bases are TGTGCCAGCAGTCTCGGACAGGGAGGCTACACCTTC.

There are a few counts of this clonotype. The V gene is TRBV20-1, the J gene TRBJ2-7; D gene uncertain. V lost 6 bases to trimming and J lost 2 bases, with 17 bases between them. The CDR3 is 14 residues long. CDR1 and CDR2 from the germline V gene are DFQATT and SNEGSKA (reference sequence). As DNA, the CDR3 is TGCAGTGCGATAGAGGCCGGAGCCACCTACGAGCAGTACTTC. Translated, it gives CSAIEAGATYEQYF.

The sample holds a few counts of this clonotype. The rearrangement uses TRBV9 and TRBJ1-1; the D gene is possibly TRBD1 (5 bases). In germline, CDR1 is SGDLS, CDR2 YYNGEE. The CDR3 totals 12 residues. Trimming removed 0 bases from V and 7 bases from J, with 7 bases in between. CDR3: CASSVAGGEAFF. In nucleotides, the CDR3 is TGTGCCAGCAGCGTAGCTGGGGGTGAAGCTTTCTTT.

This chain joins TRBV7-3 and TRBJ2-1; 7 bases are shared with TRBD2. Germline CDR1 reads SGHTA; CDR2 reads FQGTGA. The V gene end was trimmed by 5 bases and the J gene end by 0 bases; junction bases not matched to a gene: 7. The CDR3 has 16 amino acids. CDR3 nucleotides: TGTGCCAGCAGCCTCCATAGCGGGTACTCCTACAATGAGCAGTTCTTC. This codes for CASSLHSGYSYNEQFF.

Remarks on this clonotype: A much larger clonotype is one base distant, so this may be a read error. J is TRBJ2-1 and V is TRBV6-2 or TRBV6-3; D is unclear. Germline V gives CDR1 MNHEY, CDR2 SVGEGT. The CDR3 runs to 17 residues. The CDR3 is CASSLSPRADLYNEQIF. CDR3 nucleotide sequence: TGTGCCAGCAGCCTCAGTCCTAGAGCCGACCTCTACAATGAGCAGATCTTC.

This clonotype was observed a handful of times. The V call is TRBV27, the J call TRBJ2-1, with 8 nucleotides matching TRBD1. With 2 bases clipped from V and 9 bases from J, the junction kept 3 bases outside the gene matches. The germline V gene has CDR1 MNHEY and CDR2 SMNVEV (reference sequence). The CDR3 totals 13 residues. The CDR3 region has the DNA TGTGCCAGCAGTTTAGCAGGGGGCGTTGAGCAGTTCTTC. Protein: CASSLAGGVEQFF.

As regards this clonotype: At one end the junction does not follow the germline gene, possibly because of a read error. The chain recombines TRBV7-9 with TRBJ2-7; possible D gene TRBD1, 5 bases. The CDR3 sequence is 15 residues long. Germline V gene data show CDR1 as SEHNR and CDR2 as FQNEAQ (reference sequence). DNA of the CDR3: TGTGCCAGCAGCTTAGAAAGTCAGGGTTTCTACGAGCCGTACTTC. Protein product: CASSLESQGFYEPYF.